This T cell receptor (beta chain) was recorded in a study of human T cells and chemical hapten exposure. Study-wide background: TCR yield per sample varied, mainly due to pooled library volumes.

Findings and caveats of the study: With DPC sensitization, TCRs exceeding 1 in 1000 frequency showed no change.

This CDR3 spans 15 amino acids. The library attached unique molecular identifiers to individual cDNA molecules. Original processing methods: Sample TCR counts, which ranged from about 23,224 to 750,000, had a median of approximately 100,000. TCRdb reprocessed the 5' RACE reads with MiXCR, giving one entry per CDR3 protein. The V and J calls reflect TCRdb's pipeline rather than the authors' work. The sample comprises approximately 140,000 distinct CDR3 sequences, about 4% of which are singletons, and around 1.4% rests with the top ten. This clonotype was seen at least ten times. No antigen is known for it. A read error may account for a junction end that differs from germline. The authors' total RNA extraction used unfractionated whole blood.

The chain carries TRBV12-3 or TRBV12-4 and TRBJ2-5; tentative D call: TRBD1 (6 bases). The receptor was derived from a female donor in good health. CDR3 sequence: CASSVGHDMARGSDF. CDR3 nucleotide sequence: TGTGCCAGCAGTGTGGGACACGACATGGCCCGAGGTTCGGACTTC.